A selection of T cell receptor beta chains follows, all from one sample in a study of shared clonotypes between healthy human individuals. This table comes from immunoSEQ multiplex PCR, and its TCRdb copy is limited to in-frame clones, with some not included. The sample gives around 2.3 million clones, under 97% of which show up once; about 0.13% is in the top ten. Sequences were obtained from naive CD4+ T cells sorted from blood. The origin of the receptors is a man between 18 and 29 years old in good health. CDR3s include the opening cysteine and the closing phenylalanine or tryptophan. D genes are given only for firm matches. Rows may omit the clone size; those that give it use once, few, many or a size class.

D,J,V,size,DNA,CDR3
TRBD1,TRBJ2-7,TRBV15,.,TGTGCCACCAGCAACGTGGGACAGACCTACGAGCAGTACTTC,CATSNVGQTYEQYF
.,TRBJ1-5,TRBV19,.,TGTGCCAGTAGTATTCAGGACAACAATCAGCCCCAGCATTTT,CASSIQDNNQPQHF
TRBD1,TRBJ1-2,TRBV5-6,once,TGTGCCAGCAGTTTTGTGGGTTCGACAGGGATGAATGGCTACACCTTC,CASSFVGSTGMNGYTF
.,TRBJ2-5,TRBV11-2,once,TGTGCCAGCAGCTCGCCCCGGTCACTTGCAGAGACCCAGTACTTC,CASSSPRSLAETQYF
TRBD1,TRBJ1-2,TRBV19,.,TGTGCCAGTAGTGCCTTACAGGGGGCGCAGGACTATGGCTACACCTTC,CASSALQGAQDYGYTF
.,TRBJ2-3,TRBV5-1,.,TGCGCCAGCAAGGACAGCTTTCCAGATACGCAGTATTTT,CASKDSFPDTQYF
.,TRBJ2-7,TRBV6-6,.,TGTGCCAGCAGGTCAGGGTCCCACGAGCAGTACTTC,CASRSGSHEQYF
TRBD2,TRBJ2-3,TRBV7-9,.,TGTGCCAGCAGCTTAGGGACTAGCGGGAGTACAGATACGCAGTATTTT,CASSLGTSGSTDTQYF
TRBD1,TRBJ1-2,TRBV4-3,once,TGCGCCAGCAGCCAAGGTGGGGGGACAGGTTGGGGCTACACCTTC,CASSQGGGTGWGYTF
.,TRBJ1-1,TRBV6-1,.,TGTGCCAGCAGGGGACAATCGAACACTGAAGCTTTCTTT,CASRGQSNTEAFF
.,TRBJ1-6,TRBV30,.,TGTGCCTGGAGTGTACTTTATCACTTT,CAWSVLYHF
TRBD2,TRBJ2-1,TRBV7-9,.,TGTGCCAGCAGCTCGAGGACTAGGGGTGAGAATGAGCAGTTCTTC,CASSSRTRGENEQFF
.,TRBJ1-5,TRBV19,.,TGTGCCAGTGGTGGGGCCCCTCAAACAGGGACAACTGGCGGGCAGCCCCAGCATTTT,CASGGAPQTGTTGGQPQHF
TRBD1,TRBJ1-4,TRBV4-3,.,TGCGCCAGCAGCCAAGATGGGGACAGGGGAGGGGAAAAACTGTTTTTT,CASSQDGDRGGEKLFF
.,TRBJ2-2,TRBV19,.,TGTGCCAGTGACCTCGGGTTGCAGAACACCGGGGAGCTGTTTTTT,CASDLGLQNTGELFF
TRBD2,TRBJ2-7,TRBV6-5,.,TGTGCCAGCAGTTCGGGACTAGCGGGGGGTTCCTACGAGCAGTACTTC,CASSSGLAGGSYEQYF
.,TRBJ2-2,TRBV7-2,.,TGTGCCAGCAGCCCTTTTGGACAGACGAACACCGGGGAGCTGTTTTTT,CASSPFGQTNTGELFF
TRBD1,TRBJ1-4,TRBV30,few,TGTGCCTTAGAACGACAGGGCGGGGAAAAACTGTTTTTT,CALERQGGEKLFF
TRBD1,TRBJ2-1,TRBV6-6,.,TGTGCCAGCAGTCAGACAGGGGGTGGCTATGAGCAGTTCTTC,CASSQTGGGYEQFF
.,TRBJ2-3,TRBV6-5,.,TGTGCCAGCAGTTGGACAGCCCTAGCTAGCACAGATACGCAGTATTTT,CASSWTALASTDTQYF
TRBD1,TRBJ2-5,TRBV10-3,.,TGTGCCATCAGTGCCGGGACAGGAGAAGAGACCCAGTACTTC,CAISAGTGEETQYF
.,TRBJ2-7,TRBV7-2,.,TGTGCCAGTAGGGTCGGCAGTACCTACGAGCAGTACTTC,CASRVGSTYEQYF
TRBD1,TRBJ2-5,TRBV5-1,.,TGCGCCAGCAGCCACGGGACAGCACAAGAGACCCAGTACTTC,CASSHGTAQETQYF
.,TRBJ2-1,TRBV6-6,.,TGTGCCAGCAGAAACTTTGAATCTTTGCTGTACAATGAGCAGTTCTTC,CASRNFESLLYNEQFF
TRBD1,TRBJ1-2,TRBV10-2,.,TGCGCCAGCAGTAATGACAGGGTTTTCAACTATGGCTACACCTTC,CASSNDRVFNYGYTF
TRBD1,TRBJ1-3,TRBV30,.,TGTGCCTGGAGTGCCCCAGAGGGGGCGGCTGGAAACACCATATATTTT,CAWSAPEGAAGNTIYF
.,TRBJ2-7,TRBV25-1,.,TGTGCCAGCATCAGGGGGGGCGAGCAGTACTTC,CASIRGGEQYF
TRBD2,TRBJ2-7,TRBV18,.,TGTGCCAGCTCACCAGCGGGGACTAGCGGAGTATACGAGCAGTACTTC,CASSPAGTSGVYEQYF
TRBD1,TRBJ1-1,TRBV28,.,TGTGCCAGCAGTCAACCTAAGGGGGCGCGGACTGAAGCTTTCTTT,CASSQPKGARTEAFF
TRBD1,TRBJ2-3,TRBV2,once,TGTGCCAGTACTACAGGGGGCTCAGCTTATACGCAGTATTTT,CASTTGGSAYTQYF
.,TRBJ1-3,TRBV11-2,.,TGTGCCAGCAGCGCACAGGGTGGCGGAAACACCATATATTTT,CASSAQGGGNTIYF
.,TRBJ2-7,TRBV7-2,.,TGTGCCAGCAGCTCCTTTCAGGGCTACGAGCAGTACTTC,CASSSFQGYEQYF
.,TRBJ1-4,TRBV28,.,TGTGCCAGCAGTTTAGGAGGGCTCTCTGAAAAACTGTTTTTT,CASSLGGLSEKLFF
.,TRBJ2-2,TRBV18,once,TGTGCCAGCTCACCCGCCCGGGTGCAGAACACCGGGGAGCTGTTTTTT,CASSPARVQNTGELFF
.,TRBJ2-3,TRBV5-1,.,TGCGCCAGCAGCTTAAGGCCGGGACCCGTCACAGATACGCAGTATTTT,CASSLRPGPVTDTQYF
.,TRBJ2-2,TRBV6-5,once,TGTGCCAGCAACGAGGGTTCGGCCGGGGAGCTGTTTTTT,CASNEGSAGELFF
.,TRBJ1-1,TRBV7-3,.,TGTGCCAGCAGCCCAACGGGGAACACTGAAGCTTTCTTT,CASSPTGNTEAFF
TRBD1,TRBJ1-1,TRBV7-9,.,TGTGCCAGCAGCTTACGACAGGGACCGAACACTGAAGCTTTCTTT,CASSLRQGPNTEAFF
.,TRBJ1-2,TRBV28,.,TGTGCCAGCGCCCAGCAGGGCCCCTACTATGGCTACACCTTC,CASAQQGPYYGYTF
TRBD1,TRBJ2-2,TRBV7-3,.,TGTGCCAGCAGCTCGCCGGGACAGGGGCCCGGGGAGCTGTTTTTT,CASSSPGQGPGELFF
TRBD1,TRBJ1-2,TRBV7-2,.,TGTGCCAGCAGCCAATACAAGGGACAGGGGCCCGGCTACACCTTC,CASSQYKGQGPGYTF
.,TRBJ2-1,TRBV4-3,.,TGCGCCAGCAGCCATACTCGGGGCAATGAGCAGTTCTTC,CASSHTRGNEQFF
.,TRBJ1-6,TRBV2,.,TGTGCCAGCAGTGAAGATTTTGCCGGGAATTCACCCCTCCACTTT,CASSEDFAGNSPLHF